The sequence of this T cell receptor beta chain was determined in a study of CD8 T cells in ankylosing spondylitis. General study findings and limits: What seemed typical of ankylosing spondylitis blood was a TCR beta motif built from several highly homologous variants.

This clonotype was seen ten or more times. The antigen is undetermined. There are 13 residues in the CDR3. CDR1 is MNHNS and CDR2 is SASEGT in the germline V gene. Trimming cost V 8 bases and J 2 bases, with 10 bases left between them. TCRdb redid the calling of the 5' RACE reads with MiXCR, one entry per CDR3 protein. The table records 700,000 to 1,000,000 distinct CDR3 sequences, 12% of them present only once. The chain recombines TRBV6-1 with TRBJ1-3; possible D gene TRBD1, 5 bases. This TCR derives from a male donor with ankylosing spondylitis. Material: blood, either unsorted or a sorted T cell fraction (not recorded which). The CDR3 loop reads CASRGTAGNTIYF. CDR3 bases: TGTGCCAGCCGCGGGACGGCTGGAAACACCATATATTTT.